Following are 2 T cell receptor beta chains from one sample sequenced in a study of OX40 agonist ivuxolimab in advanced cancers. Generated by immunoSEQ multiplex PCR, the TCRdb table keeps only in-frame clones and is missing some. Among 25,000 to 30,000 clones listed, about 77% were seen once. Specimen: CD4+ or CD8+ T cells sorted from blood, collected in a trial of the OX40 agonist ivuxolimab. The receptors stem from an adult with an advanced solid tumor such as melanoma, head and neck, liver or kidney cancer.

The CDR3 region is CASSPSGGDNEKLFF. The CDR3 DNA reads as TGTGCCAGCTCACCAAGCGGGGGTGATAATGAAAAACTGTTTTTT. V usage is TRBV18 and J usage is TRBJ1-4; D is perhaps TRBD1 (5 bases). The CDR3 has 15 residues. Trimming left V 2 bases short and J 4 bases short, with 11 bases between. Germline CDR1 reads KGHSH; CDR2 reads LQKENI.

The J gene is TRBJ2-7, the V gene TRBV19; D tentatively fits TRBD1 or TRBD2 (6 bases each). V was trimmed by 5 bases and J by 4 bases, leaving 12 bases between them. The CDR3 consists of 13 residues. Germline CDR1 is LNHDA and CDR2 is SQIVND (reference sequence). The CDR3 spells CASSAGHFYEQYF. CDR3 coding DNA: TGTGCCAGTAGTGCGGGACATTTTTACGAGCAGTACTTC.